These 11 T cell receptor beta chains were sequenced from one sample in a study of T cell repertoires in cytomegalovirus infection. Using its own MiXCR run on the reads, TCRdb lists one record per CDR3 protein. The sample lists more than 400,000 distinct CDR3 sequences, around 27% occurring once. Sample: PBMCs. All receptors come from a human donor in good health (CMV status not recorded). Some clones in this sample may be carry-over from other donors' samples.

This chain links TRBV28 with TRBJ2-1; D is uncertain. The V end lost 3 bases, the J end lost 4 bases, and 7 bases lay between the germline ends. Germline assignment: CDR1 MDHEN and CDR2 SYDVKM. This CDR3 contains 13 residues. This CDR3 is CASSFSPYNEQFF. The CDR3 DNA follows: TGTGCCAGCAGTTTCTCACCGTACAATGAGCAGTTCTTC.

The CDR3 loop reads CASSLGGLAGTGGEQYV. The CDR3 DNA follows: TGTGCCAGCAGCTTAGGGGGACTAGCGGGGACCGGGGGCGAGCAGTACGTC. The V and J genes are TRBV7-9 and TRBJ2-7; 13 bases agree with TRBD2. The CDR3 totals 17 residues. V was clipped by 1 base and J by 6 bases; unmatched bases: 9. CDR1 SEHNR and CDR2 FQNEAQ come from the germline V gene (reference sequence).

V is TRBV28 and J is TRBJ1-1; D is perhaps TRBD1 (5 bases). Germline-derived CDR1 and CDR2 are MDHEN and SYDVKM. Trimming shortened V by 5 bases and J by 11 bases, and 15 bases separated the two germline ends. The CDR3 spans 12 residues. The CDR3, as DNA: TGTGCCAGCAGTCTTAACCCAGGGTTCGCTTTCTTT. Encoded protein: CASSLNPGFAFF.

The table lists this clonotype with many counts. The rearrangement uses TRBV7-2 and TRBJ1-5; D remains unclear. Trimming took 5 bases from V and 6 from J, leaving 11 bases between them. Germline V gives CDR1 SGHTA, CDR2 FQGNSA. The CDR3 contains 13 residues. CDR3 amino acids: CASSPPKGQPQHF. The DNA for the CDR3 is TGTGCCAGCAGCCCTCCGAAGGGTCAGCCCCAGCATTTT.

The chain is built from TRBV20-1 and TRBJ2-7; TRBD2 agrees at 9 bases. The CDR3 spans 17 residues. Germline V gene sequence: CDR1 DFQATT, CDR2 SNEGSKA (reference sequence). The V gene end was trimmed by 0 bases and the J gene end by 1 base; junction bases not matched to a gene: 10. This CDR3 reads CSARDNAGLAKSYEQYF. The CDR3 DNA reads TGCAGTGCTAGAGATAATGCTGGACTAGCGAAGTCCTACGAGCAGTACTTC.

The rearrangement joins TRBV20-1 to TRBJ2-1; 10 bases are a match to TRBD2. The germline V gene has CDR1 DFQATT and CDR2 SNEGSKA (reference sequence). The CDR3 consists of 15 residues. The trim removed 5 bases at V and 5 bases at J, leaving 9 bases unmatched. The CDR3 bases are TGCAGTGCTCCGACAGCGGGAGGGCCCGACAATGAGCAGTTCTTC. It yields the protein CSAPTAGGPDNEQFF.

This clonotype came up once. This could be a read error, since a much larger clone is one nucleotide away. The chain uses TRBV7-2 and TRBJ2-1; D unclear. V was cut by 4 bases and J by 1 base, with 14 bases left in between. Germline CDR1 is SGHTA and CDR2 is FQGNSA. The CDR3 sequence is 16 residues long. The CDR3 nucleotides are TGTGCCAGCAGCTACGCTGGCGTGAGGTCCTACAATGAGCAGTTCTTC. Protein product: CASSYAGVRSYNEQFF.

This clonotype was counted between two and nine times. The chain is built from TRBV6-2 or TRBV6-3 and TRBJ2-1, with 11 bases identical to TRBD2. Germline values: CDR1 MNHEY, CDR2 SVGEGT. V dropped 9 bases and J dropped 7; count of bases not matched to a gene: 8. The CDR3 extends over 14 amino acids. The chain's CDR3 is CASKLAGVGNEQFF. The CDR3 DNA sequence: TGTGCCAGTAAACTAGCGGGAGTGGGAAATGAGCAGTTCTTC.

The chain combines TRBV12-3 or TRBV12-4 with TRBJ2-2, with TRBD2 identical over 7 bases. This CDR3 region has 13 residues. J gave up 6 bases and V 5 bases, and 3 bases lay outside the gene matches. In nucleotides, the CDR3 is TGTGCCAGCAGTGTCCGGGGGGCCGGGGAGCTGTTTTTT. Translating gives CASSVRGAGELFF.

The chain has TRBV10-3 and TRBJ2-1; D is ambiguous. Trimming pared 4 bases from V and 9 bases from J, leaving 10 bases between. Germline values: CDR1 ENHRY, CDR2 SYGVKD. This CDR3 comprises 12 residues. DNA for the CDR3: TGTGCCATCAGTGGCGGCGATCCTGAGCAGTTCTTC. Protein: CAISGGDPEQFF.

This clonotype was picked up a small number of times. The V gene is TRBV5-5, the J gene TRBJ2-7; D may be TRBD2 (6 bases). This CDR3 region has 14 residues. Germline CDR1 reads SGHKS; CDR2 reads YYEKEE (reference sequence). Trimming cost V 0 bases and J 6 bases, with 13 bases left between them. The CDR3: CASSLGGLGGEQYV. CDR3 DNA sequence: TGTGCCAGCAGCTTGGGAGGGCTGGGGGGCGAGCAGTACGTC.